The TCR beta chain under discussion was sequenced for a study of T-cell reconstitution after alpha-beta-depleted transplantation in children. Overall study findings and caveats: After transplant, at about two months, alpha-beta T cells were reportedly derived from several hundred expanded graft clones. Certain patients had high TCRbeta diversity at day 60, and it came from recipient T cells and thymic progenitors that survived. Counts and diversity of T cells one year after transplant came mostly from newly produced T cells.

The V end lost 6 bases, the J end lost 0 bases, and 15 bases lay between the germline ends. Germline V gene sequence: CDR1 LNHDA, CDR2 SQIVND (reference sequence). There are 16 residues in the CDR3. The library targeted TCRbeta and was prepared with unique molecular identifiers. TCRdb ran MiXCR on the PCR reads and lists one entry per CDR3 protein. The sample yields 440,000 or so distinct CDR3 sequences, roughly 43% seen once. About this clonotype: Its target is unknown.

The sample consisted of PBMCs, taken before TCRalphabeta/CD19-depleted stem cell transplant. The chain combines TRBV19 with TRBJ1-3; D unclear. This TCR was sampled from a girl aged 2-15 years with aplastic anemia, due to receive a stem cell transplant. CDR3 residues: CASRAPQRSSGNTIYF. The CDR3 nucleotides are TGTGCCAGTAGGGCTCCGCAGAGGAGCTCTGGAAACACCATATATTTT. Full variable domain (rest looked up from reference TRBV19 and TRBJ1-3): DGGITQSPKYLFRKEGQNVTLSCEQNLNHDAMYWYRQDPGQGLRLIYYSQIVNDFQKGDIAEGYSVSREKKESFPLTVTSAQKNPTAFYLCASRAPQRSSGNTIYFGEGSWLTVV.